Here is one TCR beta chain with its context. This clone has only a few counts. What this receptor recognizes is not known. No clone much larger than this one lies a single base away; base qualities are absent. This entry is derived from a study of CD8+ T cells in alopecia areata (dated by TCRdb to 2016 to 2019). With regard to the full study: To study T cell clonal expansion in alopecia areata, the researchers applied high-throughput TCRbeta sequencing to both the C3H/HeJ mouse model and human patients. Clonality in the scalp was compared among normal scalp (n=4), patchy alopecia areata scalp (n=8), and alopecia totalis/universalis scalp (n=8). TCRbeta CDR3 regions were amplified by immunoSEQ multiplex PCR using 35 Vbeta forward and 13 Jbeta reverse primers. The RNA source kit depended on sample type: the PAXgene miRNA kit for fixed scalp, the miRNeasy kit for PBMCs, and the RNeasy kit for mouse skin. In humans, TCRbeta sequencing was performed on scalp tissue and on sorted CD4+ and CD8+ peripheral blood T cells from healthy controls and from patients with patchy or totalis/universalis alopecia areata. The paper as a whole reports these results and caveats: Higher clonality and more expanded CD8+ clones were observed in lesional scalp than in normal scalp, particularly in alopecia totalis/universalis, a finding suggestive of antigenic drive. Unlike mouse skin, which is dominated by gammadelta T cells, normal human skin has resident alphabeta T cells that are also sequenced, and this complicates analysis of the scalp TCR repertoire. Shared TCR sequences between patients were less evident than in mice, which may be partly attributable to HLA diversity in the patient population.

Measured from the cysteine to the phenylalanine, the CDR3 is 12 residues long. Only the CDR3 DNA stays, 36 bases, in frame from base 1. CDR1 SQVTM and CDR2 ANQGSEA are derived from the germline V gene. Relative to germline, V is missing 6 bases and J is missing 2 bases, with 3 bases of the junction outside any gene match. Library construction relied on the immunoSEQ multiplex PCR assay. RNA was extracted from all samples and reverse transcribed into cDNA as template for TCR sequencing. First-strand cDNA was synthesized using SuperScript III with a 2:1 mix of oligo-dT and random hexamers. A synthetic immune receptor repertoire was used to gauge amplification bias, and whatever bias remained was removed computationally. In the paper's pipeline: After raw reads were preprocessed to remove errors, the CDR3 was defined following IMGT conventions as running from the conserved cysteine to phenylalanine. To get clonality, Shannon entropy was normalized by log2 of the number of productive unique TCRs and the result was subtracted from 1. Whether scalp clones were CD4 or CD8 was inferred by matching scalp TCRbeta sequences against CD4 and CD8 repertoires sorted from blood. Here the immuneACCESS table is served through TCRdb, limited to in-frame sequences with V and J called. Missing clones are a known gap in these copies; in checked studies unresolved V genes cover under half, and the rest lacks a known reason. The V and J calls and clone size were taken over from that table, and D and trimming were inferred from the DNA. The table for this sample lists some 110,000 clones; less than 80% of them were counted only once. Together, the top ten hold 2.5% to 3% of the sample.

PBMCs were separated by density centrifugation and stained for CD3, CD4 and CD8, after which CD4+ and CD8+ T cells were sorted on a FACSAria. Unaffected controls provided scalp biopsies and blood samples. Material for sequencing was CD4+ T cells sorted from blood. Recombination connected TRBV29-1 to TRBJ1-2, and 7 junctional nucleotides match TRBD1. The sequence was collected from a human donor in good health. The CDR3: CSVLTGNYGYTF. The sequenced DNA: TGCAGCGTGCTGACAGGGAACTATGGCTACACCTTC.